These 9 T cell receptor beta chains were sequenced from one sample in a study of beta chain features in type 1 diabetes. The whole isolated RNA underwent reverse transcription, so sequencing captured expressed TCRB transcripts. TCRdb's copy holds only in-frame clones and misses some; the assay was immunoSEQ multiplex PCR. The sample holds 300,000 to 350,000 clones, less than 10% seen once. The sequenced sample consisted of central memory CD4+ T cells from blood. The receptor set was obtained from a woman aged 18-30 years in good health.

This clone was counted between two and nine times. The chain links TRBV25-1 to TRBJ2-3, with 10 bases aligning to TRBD1. Germline trimming cut 6 bases from V and 4 bases from J; bases unmatched to any gene: 10. This CDR3 has 16 residues. The V gene's germline CDR1 is MGHDK and CDR2 SYGVNS. CDR3 nucleotide sequence: TGTGCCAGCAGGGGACGGGACAGGGGTTCGTCAGATACGCAGTATTTT. This codes for CASRGRDRGSSDTQYF. The complete variable domain, with remaining parts taken from reference TRBV25-1 and TRBJ2-3, reads EADIYQTPRYLVIGTGKKITLECSQTMGHDKMYWYQQDPGMELHLIHYSYGVNSTEKGDLSSESTVSRIRTEHFPLTLESARPSHTSQYLCASRGRDRGSSDTQYFGPGTRLTVL.

This clone was seen a handful of times. The chain couples TRBV6-1 to TRBJ1-5, with a possible D match to TRBD1 (5 bases). The CDR3 has 13 amino acids. In germline, CDR1 is MNHNS, CDR2 SASEGT. Between the trimmed V and J ends, which lost 6 bases and 4 bases, there was a span of 10 bases. The CDR3 loop reads CASRQVNNQPQHF. CDR3 coding DNA: TGTGCCAGCAGACAGGTGAATAATCAGCCCCAGCATTTT.

The chain links TRBV5-1 to TRBJ2-1; TRBD2 matches 8 bases. The trim removed 0 bases at V and 5 bases at J, leaving 4 bases unmatched. CDR1 is SGHRS and CDR2 is YFSETQ in the germline V gene. The CDR3 extends over 15 amino acids. The CDR3: CASSLDSGINNEQFF. CDR3 bases: TGCGCCAGCAGCTTGGATAGCGGGATTAACAATGAGCAGTTCTTC.

This clone has just a few counts. This chain uses TRBV28 with TRBJ1-5; 8 bases match TRBD1. V trimming: 6 bases; J trimming: 8 bases; junction bases outside the gene matches: 9. The V gene's germline CDR1 is MDHEN and CDR2 SYDVKM. CDR3 size: 14 residues. The CDR3 here is CASSADRGKEPQHF. The CDR3 bases are TGTGCCAGCAGCGCCGACAGGGGAAAGGAGCCCCAGCATTTT.

This clone was seen a few times. A single base separates this from a much larger clone, so it may be a read error. V usage is TRBV27 and J usage is TRBJ2-2; D is unresolved. CDR1 and CDR2 from the germline V gene are MNHEY and SMNVEV (reference sequence). The CDR3 is 14 residues long. CDR3 nucleotide sequence: TGTGCCAGCAGTTGGCTGTTGAACACCGAGGAGCTGTTTTTT. This codes for CASSWLLNTEELFF.

The chain combines TRBV6-5 with TRBJ1-4, with D perhaps matching TRBD1 (6 bases). Trimming took off 6 bases at V and 3 bases at J, with 11 bases between the two ends. The V gene's germline CDR1 is MNHEY and CDR2 SVGAGI. The CDR3 contains 14 residues. CDR3 sequence (DNA): TGTGCCAGCAGGCGGGACACACCTAATGAAAAACTGTTTTTT. Translation: CASRRDTPNEKLFF.

This clone has more than one count but fewer than ten. This chain links TRBV7-2 with TRBJ2-2; D ambiguous. Germline CDR1 SGHTA, CDR2 FQGNSA. Trimming removed 3 bases at V and 6 bases at J, with 20 bases between. The CDR3 totals 17 residues. CDR3 sequence (DNA): TGTGCCAGCAGCTTCGCTCGTTCCACCGATGCCTCCGGGGAGCTGTTTTTT. Translating gives CASSFARSTDASGELFF.

The J gene is TRBJ1-2, the V gene TRBV7-3, with a weak D call TRBD1 (5 bases). Germline assignment: CDR1 SGHTA and CDR2 FQGTGA. Trimming left V 5 bases short and J 2 bases short, with 15 bases between. This CDR3 has 15 residues. The CDR3 here is CASSPGRGPNYGYTF. The CDR3 DNA follows: TGTGCCAGCAGCCCCGGGAGGGGACCAAACTATGGCTACACCTTC.

This clone has just a few counts. V is TRBV4-1 and J is TRBJ2-3; 7 bases fit TRBD1. Trimming at V came to 1 base and at J to 2 bases, leaving 3 bases not matched to a gene. The CDR3 contains 15 residues. Germline V gives CDR1 MGHRA, CDR2 YSYEKL. The CDR3 loop reads CASSQGQGDTDTQYF. CDR3 bases: TGCGCCAGCAGCCAAGGACAGGGTGACACAGATACGCAGTATTTT.